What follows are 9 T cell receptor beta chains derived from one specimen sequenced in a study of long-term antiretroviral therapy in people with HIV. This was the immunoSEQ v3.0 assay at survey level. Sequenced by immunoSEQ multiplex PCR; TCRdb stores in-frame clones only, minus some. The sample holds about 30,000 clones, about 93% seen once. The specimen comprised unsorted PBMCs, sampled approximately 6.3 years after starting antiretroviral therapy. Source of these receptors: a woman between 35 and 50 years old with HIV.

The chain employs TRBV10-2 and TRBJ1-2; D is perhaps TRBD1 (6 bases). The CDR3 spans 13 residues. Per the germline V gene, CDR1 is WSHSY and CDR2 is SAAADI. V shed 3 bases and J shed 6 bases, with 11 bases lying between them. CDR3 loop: CASSDRGKHGYTF. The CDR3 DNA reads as TGCGCCAGCAGTGACAGGGGAAAACATGGCTACACCTTC.

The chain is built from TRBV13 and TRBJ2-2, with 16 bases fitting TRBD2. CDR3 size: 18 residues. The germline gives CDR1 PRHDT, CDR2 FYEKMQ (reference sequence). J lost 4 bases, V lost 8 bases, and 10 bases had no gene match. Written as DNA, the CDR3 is TGTGCCAGCGCCCAAGCGGGACTAGCGGGGGGGCGCACCGGGGAGCTGTTTTTT. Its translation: CASAQAGLAGGRTGELFF. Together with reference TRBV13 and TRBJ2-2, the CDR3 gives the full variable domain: AAGVIQSPRHLIKEKRETATLKCYPIPRHDTVYWYQQGPGQDPQFLISFYEKMQSDKGSIPDRFSAQQFSDYHSELNMSSLELGDSALYFCASAQAGLAGGRTGELFFGEGSRLTVL.

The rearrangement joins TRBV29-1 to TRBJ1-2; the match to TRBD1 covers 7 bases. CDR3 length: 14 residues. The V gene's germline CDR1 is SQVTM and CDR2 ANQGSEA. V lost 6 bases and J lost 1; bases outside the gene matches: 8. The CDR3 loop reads CSVLDRVYNYGYTF. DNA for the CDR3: TGCAGCGTCCTTGACAGGGTGTATAACTATGGCTACACCTTC. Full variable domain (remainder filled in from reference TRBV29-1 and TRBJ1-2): SAVISQKPSRDICQRGTSLTIQCQVDSQVTMMFWYRQQPGQSLTLIATANQGSEATYESGFVIDKFPISRPNLTFSTLTVSNMSPEDSSIYLCSVLDRVYNYGYTFGSGTRLTVV.

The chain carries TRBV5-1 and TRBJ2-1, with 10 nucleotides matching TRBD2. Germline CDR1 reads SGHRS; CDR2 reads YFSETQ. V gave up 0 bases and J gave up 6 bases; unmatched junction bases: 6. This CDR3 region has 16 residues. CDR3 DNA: TGCGCCAGCAGCTTGGTATCTAGCGGGGGATTCAATGAGCAGTTCTTC. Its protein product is CASSLVSSGGFNEQFF.

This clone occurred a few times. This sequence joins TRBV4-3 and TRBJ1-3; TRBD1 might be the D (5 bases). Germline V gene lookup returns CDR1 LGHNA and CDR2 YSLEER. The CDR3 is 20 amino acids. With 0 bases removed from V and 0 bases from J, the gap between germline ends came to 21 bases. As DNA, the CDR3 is TGCGCCAGCAGCCAAGATACGGGTACTGACAGCTTGTTCTCTGGAAACACCATATATTTT. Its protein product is CASSQDTGTDSLFSGNTIYF.

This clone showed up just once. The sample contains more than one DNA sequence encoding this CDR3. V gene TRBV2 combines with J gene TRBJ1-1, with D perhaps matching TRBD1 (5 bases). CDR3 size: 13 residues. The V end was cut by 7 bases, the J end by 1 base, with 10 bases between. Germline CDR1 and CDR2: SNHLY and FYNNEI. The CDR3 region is CASMGERNTEAFF. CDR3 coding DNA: TGTGCCAGCATGGGGGAGAGGAACACTGAAGCTTTCTTT.

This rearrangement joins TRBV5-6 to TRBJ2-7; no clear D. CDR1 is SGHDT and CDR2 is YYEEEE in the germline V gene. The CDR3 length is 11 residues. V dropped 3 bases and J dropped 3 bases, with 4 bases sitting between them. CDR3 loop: CASSSFYEQYF. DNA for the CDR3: TGTGCCAGCAGCTCCTTCTACGAGCAGTACTTC. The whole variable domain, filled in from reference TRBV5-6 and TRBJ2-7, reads DAGVTQSPTHLIKTRGQQVTLRCSPKSGHDTVSWYQQALGQGPQFIFQYYEEEERQRGNFPDRFSGHQFPNYSSELNVNALLLGDSALYLCASSSFYEQYFGPGTRLTVT.

The CDR3 DNA reads TGTGCCTGGACCAAAACAGGGCTAGGTCAGCCCCAGCATTTT. Its translation is CAWTKTGLGQPQHF. The chain joins TRBV30 to TRBJ1-5, with D tentatively TRBD1 (6 bases). The germline gives CDR1 GTSNPN, CDR2 SVGIG (reference sequence). Trimming shortened V by 4 bases and J by 6 bases, and 16 bases separated the two germline ends. There are 14 residues in the CDR3.

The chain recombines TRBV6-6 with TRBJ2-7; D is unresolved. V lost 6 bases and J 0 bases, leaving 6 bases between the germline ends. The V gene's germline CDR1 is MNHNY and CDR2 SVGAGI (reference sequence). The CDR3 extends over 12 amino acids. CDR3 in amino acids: CASSPSSYEQYF. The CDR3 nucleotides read TGTGCCAGCAGCCCCTCCTCCTACGAGCAGTACTTC.